The 28 T cell receptor beta chains below come from one sample, sequenced in a study of breast tumors, draining lymph nodes, adjacent tissues. Via MiXCR, TCRdb re-called the multiplex PCR reads, giving one row per CDR3 protein. Of fewer than 25,000 distinct CDR3 sequences in the sample, about two thirds were seen once. Sequencing was carried out using tumor-adjacent breast tissue. All receptors derive from a female donor with breast cancer. Some clones in this sample may be carry-over from other donors' samples.

This clonotype was found once. The rearrangement joins TRBV4-2 to TRBJ1-2; 8 positions match TRBD1. Trimming cost V 2 bases and J 4 bases; bases outside gene matches: 6. CDR1 and CDR2 (germline): LGHNA, YNFKEQ. This CDR3 comprises 15 residues. Written as DNA, the CDR3 is TGTGCCAGCAGCCAATCCGCAGGGGGCTCCTATGGCTACACCTTC. Translation gives CASSQSAGGSYGYTF.

Many counts were recorded for this clonotype. This CDR3 is CASSRADRGPQETQYF. CDR3 nucleotides: TGTGCCAGCAGCCGCGCGGACAGGGGGCCCCAAGAGACCCAGTACTTC. The J gene is TRBJ2-5, the V gene TRBV11-2; 11 bases are shared with TRBD1. Germline-derived CDR1 and CDR2 are SGHAT and FQNNGV. Trimming cost V 5 bases and J 1 base; bases outside gene matches: 6. CDR3 length equals 16 residues.

This clonotype was counted at least ten times. The gene calls are TRBV18 and TRBJ2-2; tentatively, D is TRBD1 (5 bases). The V gene's germline CDR1 is KGHSH and CDR2 LQKENI. The CDR3 is 16 amino acids. V lost 3 bases and J lost 3, with 14 bases in between. As DNA, the CDR3 is TGTGCCAGCTCACCGTTTAGGGGCCCCGACACCGGGGAGCTGTTTTTT. It is translated as CASSPFRGPDTGELFF. The entire variable domain, with the rest obtained from reference TRBV18 and TRBJ2-2, is as follows: NAGVMQNPRHLVRRRGQEARLRCSPMKGHSHVYWYRQLPEEGLKFMVYLQKENIIDESGMPKERFSAEFPKEGPSILRIQQVVRGDSAAYFCASSPFRGPDTGELFFGEGSRLTVL.

In its sample, this clonotype was seen many times. This sequence joins TRBV27 and TRBJ2-1, with D unresolved. Germline lookup yields CDR1 MNHEY and CDR2 SMNVEV (reference sequence). Trimming removed 0 bases from V and 7 bases from J, with 7 bases in between. CDR3 length: 13 amino acids. Here the CDR3 DNA reads TGTGCCAGCAGTTTATCCAGCTTTAATGAGCAGTTCTTC. Its protein is CASSLSSFNEQFF.

This clonotype is medium-sized. The V call is TRBV6-9, the J call TRBJ2-1; D gene unclear. Germline V lookup: CDR1 MNHGY, CDR2 SVAAGI. With 10 bases removed from V and 2 bases from J, the gap between germline ends came to 24 bases. The CDR3 spans 17 residues. In nucleotides, the CDR3 is TGTGCCACGCTCCCGGGTGCAAATTTGAGCCCCTACAATGAGCAGTTCTTC. It encodes CATLPGANLSPYNEQFF.

This clonotype was observed at least ten times. This may stem from a read error, because a much larger clone lies one nucleotide away. V gene TRBV9 combines with J gene TRBJ2-2; D is ambiguous. CDR1 is SGDLS and CDR2 is YYNGEE in the germline V gene. The V end was cut by 9 bases, the J end by 4 bases, with 19 bases between. This CDR3 has 15 residues. Here the CDR3 DNA reads TGTGCCACCCATATTGAGCGAGCGAGCACCGGGGAGCTGTTTTTT. It translates to CATHIERASTGELFF.

The V and J genes are TRBV7-6 and TRBJ2-7; D not resolved. The ends were cut back, 1 base at V and 3 bases at J, with 7 bases in the middle. The length of the CDR3 is 13 residues. Germline lookup yields CDR1 SGHVS and CDR2 FNYEAQ. CDR3 sequence (DNA): TGTGCCAGCAGCTTAGGGGCACACTACGAGCAGTACTTC. Its protein product is CASSLGAHYEQYF.

The chain has TRBV7-8 and TRBJ2-7, with a tentative D call TRBD1 (6 bases). This CDR3 is built from 15 residues. Trimming took off 1 base at V and 0 bases at J, with 10 bases between the two ends. The germline V gene has CDR1 SGHVS and CDR2 FQNEAQ. CDR3 nucleotides: TGTGCCAGCAGCTTAGTTCGGGACATCTCCTACGAGCAGTACTTC. Amino acids: CASSLVRDISYEQYF.

The gene calls are TRBV20-1 and TRBJ1-4; D ambiguous. Germline-derived CDR1 and CDR2 are DFQATT and SNEGSKA (reference sequence). V dropped 5 bases and J dropped 0 bases, with 1 base sitting between them. The length of the CDR3 is 11 residues. CDR3 protein: CSAPTNEKLFF. The CDR3 DNA reads TGCAGTGCTCCAACTAATGAAAAACTGTTTTTT.

The CDR3 sequence: CASSLRLADNTGELFF. As DNA, the CDR3 is TGTGCCAGCAGCTTACGACTAGCGGACAACACCGGGGAGCTGTTTTTT. The V call is TRBV7-3, the J call TRBJ2-2; 9 positions agree with TRBD2. This CDR3 has 16 residues. The V gene's germline CDR1 is SGHTA and CDR2 FQGTGA. V was pared by 2 bases and J by 2 bases, with 3 bases of the junction left unmatched.

This clonotype was recorded many times. This may be a read error: a much more frequent sequence differs by one nucleotide. V gene TRBV5-8 combines with J gene TRBJ2-6; tentatively, D is TRBD1 or TRBD2 (5 bases each). Germline V gene data show CDR1 as SGHTS and CDR2 as YDEGEE. The CDR3 is 17 amino acids. Trimming removed 3 bases from V and 0 bases from J, with 13 bases in between. CDR3 sequence reads: CASSWGTASSGANVLTF. CDR3 nucleotide sequence: TGTGCCAGCAGCTGGGGGACCGCATCCTCTGGGGCCAACGTCCTGACTTTC.

The gene calls are TRBV7-9 and TRBJ2-3; D perhaps matches TRBD2 (6 bases). The germline V and J ends were trimmed by 6 bases and 3 bases, with 16 bases remaining between them. The CDR3 spans 15 residues. Germline V lookup: CDR1 SEHNR, CDR2 FQNEAQ (reference sequence). For the CDR3, the DNA is TGTGCCAGCAGTGTAGGCGCAGGGAGGACAGATACGCAGTATTTT. Translation: CASSVGAGRTDTQYF.

The J gene is TRBJ2-7, the V gene TRBV5-5; 11 bases are a match to TRBD2. V dropped 0 bases and J dropped 5; count of bases not matched to a gene: 7. Germline V gene data show CDR1 as SGHKS and CDR2 as YYEKEE (reference sequence). CDR3 length equals 16 residues. CDR3 DNA sequence: TGTGCCAGCAGCTTGGTGATAGCGGGGGGGGTCAACGAGCAGTACTTC. Translation gives CASSLVIAGGVNEQYF.

This clonotype came up once. The rearrangement links TRBV12-3 or TRBV12-4 to TRBJ1-3; no clear D gene. The V and J ends lost 5 bases and 0 bases respectively, with 11 bases between them. The CDR3 has 15 amino acids. The CDR3 here is CASSPNGRSGNTIYF. In DNA form, the CDR3 reads TGTGCCAGCAGTCCCAATGGTCGCTCTGGAAACACCATATATTTT.

This clonotype has a count of ten or more. The V gene is TRBV6-5, the J gene TRBJ1-1; no clear D. CDR1 and CDR2 (germline): MNHEY, SVGAGI. The V gene lost 10 bases and the J gene lost 5 bases, with 17 bases spanning the gap. CDR3 length: 13 residues. In nucleotides, the CDR3 is TGTGCCACCATCAGACAAGGAGCGACTGAAGCTTTCTTT. This sequence encodes CATIRQGATEAFF.

This clonotype appeared many times. An end of the junction does not agree with germline; a read error may underlie this. V and J are TRBV20-1 and TRBJ2-3; tentative D call: TRBD1 (5 bases). The CDR3 runs 12 residues. Germline CDR1 reads DFQATT; CDR2 reads SNEGSKA (reference sequence). The DNA for the CDR3 is TGCAGTGCTAGAGTGACAGCAGATGCGCAGTATTTT. Protein sequence: CSARVTADAQYF.

The chain couples TRBV29-1 to TRBJ1-2, with D possibly being TRBD1 (6 bases). V was shortened by 0 bases and J by 7 bases, with 12 bases between the two germline ends. This CDR3 is built from 13 residues. The germline gives CDR1 SQVTM, CDR2 ANQGSEA. In DNA form, the CDR3 reads TGCAGCGTTGAAGAGGCCAGGGGTGGTGGCTACACCTTC. This sequence encodes CSVEEARGGGYTF.

The chain couples TRBV24-1 to TRBJ2-5, with TRBD1 as a possible D gene (5 bases). V was cut by 3 bases and J by 5 bases, with 15 bases left in between. Germline CDR1 and CDR2: KGHDR and SFDVKD. CDR3 length: 15 residues. CDR3 protein: CATSDLRPGMETQYF. CDR3 bases: TGTGCCACCAGTGATCTGCGGCCAGGGATGGAGACCCAGTACTTC.

The chain links TRBV28 to TRBJ1-2; unclear D gene. Germline V gene lookup returns CDR1 MDHEN and CDR2 SYDVKM. Trimming shortened V by 3 bases and J by 4 bases, and 12 bases separated the two germline ends. This CDR3 spans 14 amino acids. CDR3 loop: CASSFGGLLYGYTF. The CDR3 bases are TGTGCCAGCAGTTTTGGAGGACTCCTCTATGGCTACACCTTC.

This chain uses TRBV19 with TRBJ2-7; TRBD2 agrees at 12 bases. With V trimmed by 1 base and J by 0 bases, 4 bases remained unmatched. The V gene's germline CDR1 is LNHDA and CDR2 SQIVND (reference sequence). The CDR3 loop spans 17 amino acids. CDR3 coding DNA: TGTGCCAGTAGTATAGGGACTAGCGGGAAGGCCTCCTACGAGCAGTACTTC. It translates to CASSIGTSGKASYEQYF.

This clonotype showed up just a few times. The chain combines TRBV10-3 with TRBJ2-3, with D perhaps matching TRBD1 (6 bases). The CDR3 totals 15 residues. CDR1 and CDR2 from the germline V gene are ENHRY and SYGVKD. Trimming removed 3 bases from V and 2 bases from J, with 12 bases in between. The CDR3 region has the DNA TGTGCCATCAGTGAAAGGCAGGGGAACACAGATACGCAGTATTTT. This gives the protein CAISERQGNTDTQYF.

In its sample, this clonotype was seen once. The chain couples TRBV5-1 to TRBJ2-1; 11 bases fit TRBD2. The V gene's germline CDR1 is SGHRS and CDR2 YFSETQ. V lost 5 bases, J lost 13 bases, and 11 bases stayed unmatched. CDR3 length equals 14 residues. The chain's CDR3 is CASRDTSGRVGQFF. DNA of the CDR3: TGCGCCAGCAGGGATACTAGCGGGAGAGTTGGTCAGTTCTTC.

Details on this clonotype: Germline and junction disagree at one end, which may indicate a read error. The chain employs TRBV7-9 and TRBJ2-3, with 16 bases aligning to TRBD2. This CDR3 has 19 amino acids. Germline CDR1 SEHNR, CDR2 FQNEAQ (reference sequence). CDR3 nucleotide sequence: TGCGCCAGCAGCCTCGGGACTAGCGGGAGGGCCGGAAACACAGATACGCAGTATTTT. This sequence encodes CASSLGTSGRAGNTDTQYF.

In nucleotides, the CDR3 is TGTGCCAGCAGGGATGAGACAGGGGGCGCGGGCGGCTACACCTTC. Encoded protein: CASRDETGGAGGYTF. The chain joins TRBV12-3 or TRBV12-4 to TRBJ1-2; 10 bases are a match to TRBD1. With 6 bases clipped from V and 8 bases from J, the junction kept 12 bases outside the gene matches. The CDR3 loop spans 15 amino acids.

This chain joins TRBV18 and TRBJ1-5; D not resolved. The CDR3 loop spans 12 amino acids. CDR1 and CDR2 (germline): KGHSH, LQKENI. V lost 4 bases, J lost 7 bases, and 8 bases lay in between. CDR3 nucleotide sequence: TGTGCCAGCTCACGGGGTCGCCAGCCCCAGCATTTT. Translating it yields CASSRGRQPQHF.

The rearrangement uses TRBV7-9 and TRBJ1-6; D is undetermined. Per germline, CDR1 SEHNR and CDR2 FQNEAQ (reference sequence). This CDR3 is 15 amino acids long. Trimming pared 5 bases from V and 10 bases from J, leaving 18 bases between. CDR3 DNA: TGTGCCAGCAGCACCGGGTGGGTGGAGGAATCACCCCTCCACTTT. It yields the protein CASSTGWVEESPLHF.

In regard to this clonotype: This may come from a read error, since a much larger clone is one base off. The missing conserved phenylalanine or tryptophan at the end of this CDR3 makes a read error likely. This sequence joins TRBV28 and TRBJ2-1; 13 nucleotides match TRBD2. The CDR3 has 16 residues. Germline V gene data show CDR1 as MDHEN and CDR2 as SYDVKM. After removal of 6 bases from V and 8 bases from J, the junction contained 10 bases not matched to a gene. The CDR3 sequence: CASSPPRTSGSYEQFL. In nucleotides, the CDR3 is TGTGCCAGCAGCCCCCCCCGGACTAGCGGGAGTTATGAGCAGTTCCTC.

V gene TRBV7-6 combines with J gene TRBJ2-7; TRBD2 agrees at 10 bases. CDR1 is SGHVS and CDR2 is FNYEAQ in the germline V gene. The CDR3 loop spans 15 amino acids. J was trimmed by 6 bases and V by 4 bases; bases with no gene match: 9. The CDR3 DNA follows: TGTGCCAGCAGCTCATCTAGCGGGAGTCTATTCGAGCAGTACTTC. Protein sequence: CASSSSSGSLFEQYF. Full variable domain (remainder filled in from reference TRBV7-6 and TRBJ2-7): GAGVSQSPRYKVTKRGQDVALRCDPISGHVSLYWYRQALGQGPEFLTYFNYEAQQDKSGLPNDRFSAERPEGSISTLTIQRTEQRDSAMYRCASSSSSGSLFEQYFGPGTRLTVT.